This T cell receptor beta chain was recovered during a study of T-cell reconstitution after alpha-beta-depleted transplantation in children. Study-wide results and caveats: As was reported, about two months after transplant, alpha-beta T cells came from several hundred expanded graft clones. Some patients' high day-60 TCRbeta diversity was traced to surviving recipient T cells and thymic progenitors.

V was clipped by 4 bases and J by 7 bases, with 1 base between them. The CDR3 runs 9 residues. Unique molecular identifiers were built into the TCRbeta library. Using its own MiXCR run on the PCR reads, TCRdb lists one record per CDR3 protein. The sample carries about 980,000 distinct CDR3 sequences, under 30% recorded once. Turning to this clonotype: The antigen remains unidentified.

The chain combines TRBV6-7 with TRBJ1-1; D unclear. TRBV6-7 is treated as an ORF (open reading frame) with a function not yet certain. This receptor was obtained from a boy under two years old who had a stem cell transplant for SCID, so the T cells may come from the graft donor. Sequencing used PBMCs, mostly from graft donor cells, obtained 360 days after TCRalphabeta/CD19-depleted stem cell transplant. The CDR3 bases are TGTGCCAGCAGTTTTGAAGCTTTCTTT. As protein: CASSFEAFF.